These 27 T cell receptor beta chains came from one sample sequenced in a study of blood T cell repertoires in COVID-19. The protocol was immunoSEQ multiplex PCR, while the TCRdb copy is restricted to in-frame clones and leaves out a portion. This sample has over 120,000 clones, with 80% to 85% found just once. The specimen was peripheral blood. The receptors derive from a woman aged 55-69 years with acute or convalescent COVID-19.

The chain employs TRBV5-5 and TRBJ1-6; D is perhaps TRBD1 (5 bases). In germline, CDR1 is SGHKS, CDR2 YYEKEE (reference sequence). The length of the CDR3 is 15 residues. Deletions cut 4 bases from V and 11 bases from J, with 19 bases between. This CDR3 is CASSSRSGSPTPLHF. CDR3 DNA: TGTGCCAGCAGCAGCCGATCAGGGTCCCCCACACCCCTCCACTTT.

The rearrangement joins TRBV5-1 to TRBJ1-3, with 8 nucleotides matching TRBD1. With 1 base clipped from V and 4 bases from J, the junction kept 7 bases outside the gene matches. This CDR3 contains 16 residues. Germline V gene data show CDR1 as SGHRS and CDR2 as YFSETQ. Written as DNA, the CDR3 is TGCGCCAGCAGCTTGAGGTCAGGGGGCGCGGGAAACACCATATATTTT. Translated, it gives CASSLRSGGAGNTIYF.

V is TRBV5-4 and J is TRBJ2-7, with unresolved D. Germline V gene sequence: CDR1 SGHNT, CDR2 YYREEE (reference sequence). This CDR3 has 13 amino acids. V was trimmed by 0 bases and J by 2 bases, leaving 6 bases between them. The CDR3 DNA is TGTGCCAGCAGCTTGGGCACAACCTACGAGCAGTACTTC. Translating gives CASSLGTTYEQYF.

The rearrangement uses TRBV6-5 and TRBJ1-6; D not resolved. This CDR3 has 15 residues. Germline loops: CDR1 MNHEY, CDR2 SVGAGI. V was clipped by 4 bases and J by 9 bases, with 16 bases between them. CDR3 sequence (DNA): TGTGCCAGCAGTTTAGGAGGAAACCCTATTTCACCCCTCCACTTT. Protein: CASSLGGNPISPLHF.

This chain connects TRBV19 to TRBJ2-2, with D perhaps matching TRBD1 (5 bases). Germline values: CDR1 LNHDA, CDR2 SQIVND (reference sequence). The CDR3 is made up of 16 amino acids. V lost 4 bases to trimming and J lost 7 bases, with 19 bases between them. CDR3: CASSRGVASRYGELFF. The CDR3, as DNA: TGTGCCAGTAGTAGGGGCGTGGCAAGTCGATACGGGGAGCTGTTTTTT.

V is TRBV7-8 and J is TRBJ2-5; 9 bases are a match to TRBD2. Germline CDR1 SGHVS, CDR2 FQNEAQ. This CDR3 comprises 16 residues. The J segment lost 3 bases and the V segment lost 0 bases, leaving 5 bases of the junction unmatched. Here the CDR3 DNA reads TGTGCCAGCAGCTTAGCCTTGGGACTAGCTAAAGAGACCCAGTACTTC. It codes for CASSLALGLAKETQYF.

The DNA for the CDR3 is TGTGCCAGCAGCACACTAGCGGGAAGGCGCACAGATACGCAGTATTTT. Amino acids: CASSTLAGRRTDTQYF. The V gene is TRBV11-2, the J gene TRBJ2-3; 10 bases align to TRBD2. Losses at the gene ends were 5 bases for V and 1 base for J; bases not matched to a gene: 6. Per germline, CDR1 SGHAT and CDR2 FQNNGV. The CDR3 totals 16 residues.

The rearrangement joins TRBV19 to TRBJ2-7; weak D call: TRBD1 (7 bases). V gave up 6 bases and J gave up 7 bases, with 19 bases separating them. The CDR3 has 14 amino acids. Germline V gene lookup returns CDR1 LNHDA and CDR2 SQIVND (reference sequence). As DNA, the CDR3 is TGTGCCAGTAGGACAGGACGGCCAGGGGGGGAGCAGTACTTC. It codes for CASRTGRPGGEQYF.

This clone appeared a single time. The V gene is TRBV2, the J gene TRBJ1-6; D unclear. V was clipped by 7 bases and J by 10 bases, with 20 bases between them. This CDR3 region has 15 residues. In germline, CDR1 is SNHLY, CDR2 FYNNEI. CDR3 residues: CASKVARVQWSPLHF. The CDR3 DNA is TGTGCCAGCAAAGTCGCCCGGGTTCAGTGGTCACCCCTCCACTTT.

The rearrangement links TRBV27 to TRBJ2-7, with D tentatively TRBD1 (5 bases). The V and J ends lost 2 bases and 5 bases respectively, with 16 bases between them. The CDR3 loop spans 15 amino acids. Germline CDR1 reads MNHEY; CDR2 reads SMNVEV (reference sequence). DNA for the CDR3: TGTGCCAGCAGTTTAGAGTCAAGGGGTTCGGACGAGCAGTACTTC. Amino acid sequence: CASSLESRGSDEQYF.

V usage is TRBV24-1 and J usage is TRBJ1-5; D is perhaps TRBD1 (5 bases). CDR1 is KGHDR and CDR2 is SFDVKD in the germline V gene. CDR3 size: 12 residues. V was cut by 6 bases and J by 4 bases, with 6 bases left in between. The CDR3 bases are TGTGCCACCAGTCCAGGGAATCAGCCCCAGCATTTT. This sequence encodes CATSPGNQPQHF.

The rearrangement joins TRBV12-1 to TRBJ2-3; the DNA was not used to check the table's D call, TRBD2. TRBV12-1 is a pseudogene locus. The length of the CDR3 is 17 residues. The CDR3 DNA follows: TGTGCCAGCAGCCGTGGGACTAGCGGGAGATTGACAGATACGCAGTATTTT. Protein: CASSRGTSGRLTDTQYF.

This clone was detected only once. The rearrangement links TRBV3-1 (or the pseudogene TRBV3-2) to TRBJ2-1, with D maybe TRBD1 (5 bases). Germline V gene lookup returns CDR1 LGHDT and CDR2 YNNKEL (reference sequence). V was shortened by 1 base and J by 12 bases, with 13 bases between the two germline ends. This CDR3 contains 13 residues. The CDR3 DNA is TGTGCCAGCAGCCAAGTAGGTCAGGGCGGGCAGTTCTTC. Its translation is CASSQVGQGGQFF.

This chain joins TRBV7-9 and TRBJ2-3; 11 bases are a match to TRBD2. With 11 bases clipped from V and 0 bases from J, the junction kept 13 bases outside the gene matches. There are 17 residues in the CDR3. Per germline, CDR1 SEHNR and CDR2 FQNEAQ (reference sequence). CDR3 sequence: CAVAGTSGSTSTDTQYF. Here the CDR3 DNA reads TGTGCCGTGGCCGGGACTAGCGGATCGACTAGCACAGATACGCAGTATTTT. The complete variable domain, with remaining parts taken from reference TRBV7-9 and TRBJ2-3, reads DTGVSQNPRHKITKRGQNVTFRCDPISEHNRLYWYRQTLGQGPEFLTYFQNEAQLEKSRLLSDRFSAERPKGSFSTLEIQRTEQGDSAMYLCAVAGTSGSTSTDTQYFGPGTRLTVL.

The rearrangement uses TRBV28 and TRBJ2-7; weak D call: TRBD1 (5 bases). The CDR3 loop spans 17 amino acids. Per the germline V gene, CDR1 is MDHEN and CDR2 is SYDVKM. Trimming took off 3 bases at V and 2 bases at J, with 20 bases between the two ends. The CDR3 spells CASSFPLGASPPYEQYF. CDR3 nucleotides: TGTGCCAGCAGTTTTCCGCTTGGGGCATCCCCCCCCTACGAGCAGTACTTC.

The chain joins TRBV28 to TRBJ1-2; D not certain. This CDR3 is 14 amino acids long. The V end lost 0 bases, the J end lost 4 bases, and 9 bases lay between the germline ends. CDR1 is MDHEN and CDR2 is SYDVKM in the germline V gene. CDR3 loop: CASSLWAAGYGYTF. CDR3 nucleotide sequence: TGTGCCAGCAGTTTATGGGCAGCGGGCTATGGCTACACCTTC.

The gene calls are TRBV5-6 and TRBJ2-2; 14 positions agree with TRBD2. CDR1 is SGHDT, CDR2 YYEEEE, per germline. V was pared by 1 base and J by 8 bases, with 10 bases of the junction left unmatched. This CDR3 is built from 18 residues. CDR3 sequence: CASSLPGLAGAFSGELFF. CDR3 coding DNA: TGTGCCAGCAGCTTGCCGGGACTAGCGGGAGCGTTTTCGGGGGAGCTGTTTTTT.

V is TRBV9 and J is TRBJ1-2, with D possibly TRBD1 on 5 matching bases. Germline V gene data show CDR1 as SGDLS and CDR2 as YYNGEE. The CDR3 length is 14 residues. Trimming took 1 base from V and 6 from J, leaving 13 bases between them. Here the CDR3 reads CASSVSNARDGYTF. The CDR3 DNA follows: TGTGCCAGCAGCGTATCCAACGCCAGGGATGGCTACACCTTC.

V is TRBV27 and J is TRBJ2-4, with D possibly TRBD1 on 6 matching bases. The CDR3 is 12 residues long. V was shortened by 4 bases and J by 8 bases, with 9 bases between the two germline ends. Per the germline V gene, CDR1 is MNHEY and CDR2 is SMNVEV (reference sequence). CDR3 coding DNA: TGTGCCAGCAGTTCACAGGGTGACATTCAGTACTTC. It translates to CASSSQGDIQYF.

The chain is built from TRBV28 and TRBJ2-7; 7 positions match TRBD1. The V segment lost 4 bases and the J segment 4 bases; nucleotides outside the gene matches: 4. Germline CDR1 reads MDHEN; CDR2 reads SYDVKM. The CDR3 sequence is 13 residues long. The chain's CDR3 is CASSSGQLYEQYF. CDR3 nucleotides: TGTGCCAGCAGTTCGGGACAGCTTTACGAGCAGTACTTC.

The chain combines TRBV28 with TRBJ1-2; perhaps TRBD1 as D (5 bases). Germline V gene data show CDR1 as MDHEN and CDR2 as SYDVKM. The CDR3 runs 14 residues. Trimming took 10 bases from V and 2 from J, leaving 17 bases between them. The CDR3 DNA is TGTGCCACCCAAACCCACAGGAGAAACTATGGCTACACCTTC. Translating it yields CATQTHRRNYGYTF.

In DNA, the CDR3 is TGTGCCAGCAGCTTAGGCTTCCAAGAGACCCAGTACTTC. It yields the protein CASSLGFQETQYF. The genes are TRBV7-3 and TRBJ2-5; D ambiguous. V was pared by 2 bases and J by 1 base, with 5 bases between. CDR3 length: 13 amino acids. Germline assignment: CDR1 SGHTA and CDR2 FQGTGA.

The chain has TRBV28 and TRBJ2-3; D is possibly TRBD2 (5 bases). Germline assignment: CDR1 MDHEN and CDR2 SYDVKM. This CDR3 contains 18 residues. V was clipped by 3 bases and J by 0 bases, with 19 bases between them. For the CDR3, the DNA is TGTGCCAGCAGTTTGGGTAGCGCCCTGCGGACTAGCACAGATACGCAGTATTTT. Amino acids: CASSLGSALRTSTDTQYF.

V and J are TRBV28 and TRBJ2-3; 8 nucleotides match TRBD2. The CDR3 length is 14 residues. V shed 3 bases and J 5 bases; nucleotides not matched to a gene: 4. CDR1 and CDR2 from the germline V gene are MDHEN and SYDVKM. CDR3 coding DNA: TGTGCCAGCAGTTTCCAGCGGGGGAGAGATACGCAGTATTTT. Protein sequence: CASSFQRGRDTQYF. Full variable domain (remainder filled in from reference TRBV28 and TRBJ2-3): DVKVTQSSRYLVKRTGEKVFLECVQDMDHENMFWYRQDPGLGLRLIYFSYDVKMKEKGDIPEGYSVSREKKERFSLILESASTNQTSMYLCASSFQRGRDTQYFGPGTRLTVL.

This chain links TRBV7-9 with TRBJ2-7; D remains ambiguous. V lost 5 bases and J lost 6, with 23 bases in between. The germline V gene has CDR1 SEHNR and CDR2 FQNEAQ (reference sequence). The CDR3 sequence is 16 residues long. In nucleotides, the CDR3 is TGTGCCAGCAGCCCAAGGTCTAGTAACCCCTTCTCCGAGCAGTACTTC. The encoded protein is CASSPRSSNPFSEQYF.

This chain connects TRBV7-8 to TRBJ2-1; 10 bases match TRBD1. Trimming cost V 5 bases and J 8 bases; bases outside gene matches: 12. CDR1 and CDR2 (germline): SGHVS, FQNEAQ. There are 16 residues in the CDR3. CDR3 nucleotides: TGTGCCAGCAGCCGTAGGTACGGGACAGGGGTTGATGAGCAGTTCTTC. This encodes CASSRRYGTGVDEQFF.

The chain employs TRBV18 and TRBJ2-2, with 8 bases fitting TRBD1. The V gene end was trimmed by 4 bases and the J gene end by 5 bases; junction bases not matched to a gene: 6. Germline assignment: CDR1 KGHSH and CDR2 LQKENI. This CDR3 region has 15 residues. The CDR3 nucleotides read TGTGCCAGCTCACGGTCAGGGGGCTGGACCGGGGAGCTGTTTTTT. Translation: CASSRSGGWTGELFF.